The T cell receptor beta chain described here comes from a study of identical twins. V trimming: 2 bases; J trimming: 8 bases; junction bases outside the gene matches: 8. CDR1 and CDR2 (germline): KGHSH, LQKENI. CDR3 length: 15 amino acids. TCRdb processed the 5' RACE reads anew with MiXCR; each CDR3 protein has one entry. The data contain roughly 720,000 distinct CDR3 sequences, 15% to 20% of them singletons. The data were also submitted as part of a second study, on T cells expressing NK-cell markers. As that report states: CD8+ T cells in 5 to 7 donors included dominant NKG2C+ clonotypes at 1.0-7.0%.

The source material was PBMCs. The receptor's source is a woman under 30 in good health. The chain uses TRBV18 and TRBJ2-1, with 8 nucleotides matching TRBD1. The CDR3 protein is CASSPGTGGTDEQFF. Here the CDR3 DNA reads TGTGCCAGCTCACCAGGAACAGGGGGGACCGATGAGCAGTTCTTC.